Following are 26 T cell receptor beta chains from one sample sequenced in a study of blood T cell repertoires in COVID-19. The method was immunoSEQ multiplex PCR; TCRdb's version includes in-frame clones alone and lacks a portion of them. The sample includes nearly 55,000 clones, more than 70% of them seen just once. The sequencing input was peripheral blood. The receptors originated from a man aged 70 or older with active COVID-19.

V usage is TRBV7-2 and J usage is TRBJ2-2; a possible D gene is TRBD2 (6 bases). The CDR3 is 13 residues long. V dropped 6 bases and J dropped 4 bases, with 9 bases sitting between them. The germline gives CDR1 SGHTA, CDR2 FQGNSA. Here the CDR3 reads CASRLSGTGELFF. The CDR3 region has the DNA TGTGCCAGCAGACTTAGCGGCACCGGGGAGCTGTTTTTT.

V and J are TRBV6-5 and TRBJ1-2; no firm D call. This CDR3 contains 12 residues. CDR1 is MNHEY, CDR2 SVGAGI, per germline. Trimming left V 5 bases short and J 7 bases short, with 11 bases between. In DNA form, the CDR3 reads TGTGCCAGCAGTCTTTATGGCGGTGGCTACACCTTC. It translates to CASSLYGGGYTF.

V and J are TRBV4-3 and TRBJ2-7, with TRBD2 matching 8 bases. V trimming: 0 bases; J trimming: 4 bases; junction bases outside the gene matches: 5. This CDR3 has 15 residues. The germline gives CDR1 LGHNA, CDR2 YSLEER. The CDR3 sequence: CASSQDRAGEYEQYF. The DNA for the CDR3 is TGCGCCAGCAGCCAAGATCGAGCGGGGGAATACGAGCAGTACTTC.

The rearrangement uses TRBV30 and TRBJ2-1; 10 bases are shared with TRBD2. The V segment lost 4 bases and the J segment 9 bases; nucleotides outside the gene matches: 9. This CDR3 has 14 amino acids. CDR1 and CDR2 (germline): GTSNPN, SVGIG (reference sequence). The CDR3 nucleotides read TGTGCCTGGATCCCAGCGGGGGGGCGGGGTGAGCAGTTCTTC. Its translation: CAWIPAGGRGEQFF.

This clone was detected once. The chain carries TRBV6-5 and TRBJ1-6, with TRBD1 identical over 7 bases. The CDR3 spans 15 residues. Losses at the gene ends were 3 bases for V and 2 bases for J; bases not matched to a gene: 1. Per the germline V gene, CDR1 is MNHEY and CDR2 is SVGAGI. The chain's CDR3 is CASSYGTAYNSPLHF. The CDR3 nucleotides are TGTGCCAGCAGTTATGGGACAGCCTATAATTCACCCCTCCACTTT.

The rearrangement joins TRBV19 to TRBJ1-1, with D possibly TRBD1 on 6 matching bases. V was clipped by 5 bases and J by 0 bases, with 19 bases between them. CDR3 length: 17 amino acids. Germline loops: CDR1 LNHDA, CDR2 SQIVND (reference sequence). DNA of the CDR3: TGTGCCAGTAGTCCTCAAGCACCGGGACACATGAACACTGAAGCTTTCTTT. It encodes CASSPQAPGHMNTEAFF.

The J gene is TRBJ1-2, the V gene TRBV6-2 or TRBV6-3, with D unclear. Germline V gene data show CDR1 as MNHEY and CDR2 as SVGEGT. Trimming removed 4 bases at V and 4 bases at J, with 16 bases between. The CDR3 contains 15 residues. The CDR3 bases are TGTGCCAGCAGTTCCGGGAACCCAACGACCTATGGCTACACCTTC. Translated, it gives CASSSGNPTTYGYTF.

This rearrangement joins TRBV11-2 to TRBJ2-3; D is perhaps TRBD1 (6 bases). The CDR3 length is 15 residues. From germline, CDR1 is SGHAT and CDR2 FQNNGV. V was trimmed by 0 bases and J by 0 bases, leaving 7 bases between them. In DNA form, the CDR3 reads TGTGCCAGCAGCTTAGAAGGGGGTAGCACAGATACGCAGTATTTT. Translation gives CASSLEGGSTDTQYF.

The chain recombines TRBV19 with TRBJ2-7; 8 bases match TRBD1. J lost 6 bases, V lost 1 base, and 11 bases had no gene match. The CDR3 consists of 16 residues. Germline V CDR1 and CDR2: LNHDA, SQIVND (reference sequence). As DNA, the CDR3 is TGTGCCAGTAGTATAGGTCGGCAGGGGGCGGTGGGCGAGCAGTACTTC. Protein sequence: CASSIGRQGAVGEQYF.

The chain uses TRBV6-5 and TRBJ1-4; 7 bases map to TRBD1. V trimming: 6 bases; J trimming: 8 bases; junction bases outside the gene matches: 6. Per germline, CDR1 MNHEY and CDR2 SVGAGI. The CDR3 sequence is 13 residues long. The CDR3 region has the DNA TGTGCCAGCAGGACACGGGACAGAGAAAAACTGTTTTTT. This translates into CASRTRDREKLFF.

The gene calls are TRBV7-2 and TRBJ1-2, with TRBD1 identical over 9 bases. Germline V gene lookup returns CDR1 SGHTA and CDR2 FQGNSA. With 1 base clipped from V and 6 bases from J, the junction kept 9 bases outside the gene matches. The CDR3 has 16 amino acids. CDR3 region: CASSLGPTGGRDGYTF. In nucleotides, the CDR3 is TGTGCCAGCAGCTTAGGCCCGACAGGGGGGAGGGATGGCTACACCTTC.

The V call is TRBV5-4, the J call TRBJ2-3; TRBD2 agrees at 12 bases. Trimming removed 5 bases from V and 0 bases from J; junction bases left unmatched: 7. Germline loops: CDR1 SGHNT, CDR2 YYREEE (reference sequence). The CDR3 has 17 residues. The DNA for the CDR3 is TGTGCCAGCAGTATGGCTAGCGGGGGGGCCAGCACAGATACGCAGTATTTT. It specifies CASSMASGGASTDTQYF. Drawing the rest from reference TRBV5-4 and TRBJ2-3, the complete variable domain is ETGVTQSPTHLIKTRGQQVTLRCSSQSGHNTVSWYQQALGQGPQFIFQYYREEENGRGNFPPRFSGLQFPNYSSELNVNALELDDSALYLCASSMASGGASTDTQYFGPGTRLTVL.

The rearrangement links TRBV27 to TRBJ1-3; D uncertain. The CDR3 totals 13 residues. V was shortened by 6 bases and J by 2 bases, with 8 bases between the two germline ends. Germline V gene lookup returns CDR1 MNHEY and CDR2 SMNVEV (reference sequence). CDR3: CASRREAGNTIYF. The CDR3 DNA follows: TGTGCCAGCAGACGAGAGGCTGGAAACACCATATATTTT.

This chain links TRBV6-2 or TRBV6-3 with TRBJ1-2, with a tentative D call TRBD1 (6 bases). Trimming removed 4 bases at V and 12 bases at J, with 21 bases between. Germline V gene sequence: CDR1 MNHEY, CDR2 SVGEGT. This CDR3 spans 14 amino acids. CDR3: CASSSPRDTAFNTF. The CDR3, as DNA: TGTGCCAGCAGTTCACCCCGGGACACGGCCTTCAACACCTTC.

The J gene is TRBJ2-7, the V gene TRBV11-3; no clear D. Trimming pared 2 bases from V and 0 bases from J, leaving 5 bases between. The length of the CDR3 is 13 residues. Germline CDR1 reads SGHNT; CDR2 reads YENEEA. The CDR3 loop is CASSLLSSYEQYF. CDR3 DNA sequence: TGTGCCAGCAGCTTACTGAGCTCCTACGAGCAGTACTTC.

The genes are TRBV9 and TRBJ2-5; D gene unclear. Trimming cost V 0 bases and J 1 base, with 10 bases left between them. The CDR3 is 15 residues long. Germline CDR1 SGDLS, CDR2 YYNGEE. The CDR3 DNA follows: TGTGCCAGCAGCGTAGGTACAGAAACCCAAGAGACCCAGTACTTC. Translated: CASSVGTETQETQYF.

The CDR3 nucleotides read TGTGCCAGTAGTGCGCAGGGTGGCAACGAGCAGTACTTC. It codes for CASSAQGGNEQYF. The V gene is TRBV19, the J gene TRBJ2-7, with D possibly being TRBD1 (5 bases). Trimming cost V 5 bases and J 5 bases, with 13 bases left between them. Germline V lookup: CDR1 LNHDA, CDR2 SQIVND (reference sequence). This CDR3 has 13 residues.

V gene TRBV6-5 combines with J gene TRBJ2-1, with TRBD2 matching over 9 bases. V trimming: 7 bases; J trimming: 5 bases; junction bases outside the gene matches: 6. The V gene's germline CDR1 is MNHEY and CDR2 SVGAGI. The length of the CDR3 is 14 residues. The CDR3 DNA reads as TGTGCCAGCACCCGAGCGGGGGGAAACAATGAGCAGTTCTTC. It yields the protein CASTRAGGNNEQFF.

The chain joins TRBV4-3 to TRBJ2-1; 9 nucleotides agree with TRBD2. CDR1 is LGHNA, CDR2 YSLEER, per germline. V shed 0 bases and J 14 bases; nucleotides not matched to a gene: 5. The CDR3 is made up of 13 amino acids. The CDR3 loop reads CASSQELAGGKFF. In DNA form, the CDR3 reads TGCGCCAGCAGCCAAGAGCTCGCGGGGGGGAAGTTCTTC.

The chain links TRBV6-4 to TRBJ1-2; 8 positions agree with TRBD1. V was clipped by 6 bases and J by 4 bases; unmatched bases: 4. The CDR3 length is 13 residues. CDR1 and CDR2 (germline): MRHNA, SNTAGT. CDR3 sequence reads: CASRAGGGYGYTF. As DNA, the CDR3 is TGTGCCAGCAGAGCAGGGGGCGGCTATGGCTACACCTTC.

The chain has TRBV18 and TRBJ1-2, with 10 nucleotides matching TRBD1. The J segment lost 2 bases and the V segment lost 3 bases, leaving 0 bases of the junction unmatched. This CDR3 region has 14 residues. Germline lookup yields CDR1 KGHSH and CDR2 LQKENI. For the CDR3, the DNA is TGTGCCAGCTCACCGGGACAGGGGAACTATGGCTACACCTTC. Protein: CASSPGQGNYGYTF.

This clone was recorded once. CDR3 sequence (DNA): TGCGCCAGCAGTCTATCTGCGAGGGCAATGAACTATGGCTACACCTTC. It encodes CASSLSARAMNYGYTF. The chain employs TRBV5-1 and TRBJ1-2; D is unresolved. Germline V gene sequence: CDR1 SGHRS, CDR2 YFSETQ. CDR3 length: 16 residues. Trimming took 5 bases from V and 2 from J, leaving 19 bases between them. Together with reference TRBV5-1 and TRBJ1-2, the CDR3 gives the full variable domain: KAGVTQTPRYLIKTRGQQVTLSCSPISGHRSVSWYQQTPGQGLQFLFEYFSETQRNKGNFPGRFSGRQFSNSRSEMNVSTLELGDSALYLCASSLSARAMNYGYTFGSGTRLTVV.

This clone came up a few times. V usage is TRBV7-6 and J usage is TRBJ2-7; a possible D gene is TRBD1 (9 bases). CDR1 is SGHVS, CDR2 FNYEAQ, per germline. The CDR3 spans 17 residues. Deletions cut 1 base from V and 0 bases from J, with 16 bases between. DNA of the CDR3: TGTGCCAGCAGCTTAGTAGCGGGACAGGGAAGCTCCTACGAGCAGTACTTC. Its protein is CASSLVAGQGSSYEQYF. The full variable domain, with the rest looked up from reference TRBV7-6 and TRBJ2-7, is GAGVSQSPRYKVTKRGQDVALRCDPISGHVSLYWYRQALGQGPEFLTYFNYEAQQDKSGLPNDRFSAERPEGSISTLTIQRTEQRDSAMYRCASSLVAGQGSSYEQYFGPGTRLTVT.

This chain joins TRBV6-6 and TRBJ2-3, with 10 bases fitting TRBD2. Germline V gene sequence: CDR1 MNHNY, CDR2 SVGAGI (reference sequence). This CDR3 contains 14 residues. V lost 6 bases, J lost 2 bases, and 2 bases stayed unmatched. CDR3 coding DNA: TGTGCCAGCAGAAGCGGGGGGGCCACAGATACGCAGTATTTT. It specifies CASRSGGATDTQYF.

This sequence joins TRBV11-2 and TRBJ1-1; tentative D call: TRBD1 (5 bases). CDR1 is SGHAT and CDR2 is FQNNGV in the germline V gene. V was trimmed by 5 bases and J by 3 bases, leaving 16 bases between them. This CDR3 spans 15 amino acids. This CDR3 reads CASSDPGRADTEAFF. For the CDR3, the DNA is TGTGCCAGCAGCGACCCAGGGAGGGCGGACACTGAAGCTTTCTTT.

The chain joins TRBV27 to TRBJ2-5; D is possibly TRBD1 (5 bases). Trimming removed 5 bases from V and 5 bases from J, with 18 bases in between. This CDR3 spans 15 amino acids. Germline V gene sequence: CDR1 MNHEY, CDR2 SMNVEV (reference sequence). The CDR3 bases are TGTGCCAGCAGTCAGGGTCCCCACCGAACGGAGACCCAGTACTTC. It is translated as CASSQGPHRTETQYF.